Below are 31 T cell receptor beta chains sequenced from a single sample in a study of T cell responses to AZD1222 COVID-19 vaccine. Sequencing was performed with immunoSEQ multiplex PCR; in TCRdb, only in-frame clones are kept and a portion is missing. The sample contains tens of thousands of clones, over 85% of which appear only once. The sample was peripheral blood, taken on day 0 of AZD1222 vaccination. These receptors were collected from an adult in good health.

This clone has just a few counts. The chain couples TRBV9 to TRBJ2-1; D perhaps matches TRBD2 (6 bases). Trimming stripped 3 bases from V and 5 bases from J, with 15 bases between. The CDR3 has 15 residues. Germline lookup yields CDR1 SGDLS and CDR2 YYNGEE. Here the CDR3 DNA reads TGTGCCAGCAGCGAGGTTGCCCGCGGGGACAATGAGCAGTTCTTC. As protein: CASSEVARGDNEQFF.

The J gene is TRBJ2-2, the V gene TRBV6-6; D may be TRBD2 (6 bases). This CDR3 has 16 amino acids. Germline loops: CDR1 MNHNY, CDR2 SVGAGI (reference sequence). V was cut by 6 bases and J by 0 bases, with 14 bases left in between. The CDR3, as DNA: TGTGCCAGCAGCCTCTTTCGACTAGCGAACACCGGGGAGCTGTTTTTT. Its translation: CASSLFRLANTGELFF.

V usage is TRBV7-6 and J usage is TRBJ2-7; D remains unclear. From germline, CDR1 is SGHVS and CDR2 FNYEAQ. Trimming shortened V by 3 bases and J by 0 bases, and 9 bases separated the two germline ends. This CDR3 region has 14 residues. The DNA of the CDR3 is TGTGCCAGCAGCTTTGGCAGAAGCTCCTACGAGCAGTACTTC. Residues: CASSFGRSSYEQYF. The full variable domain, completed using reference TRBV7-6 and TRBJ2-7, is GAGVSQSPRYKVTKRGQDVALRCDPISGHVSLYWYRQALGQGPEFLTYFNYEAQQDKSGLPNDRFSAERPEGSISTLTIQRTEQRDSAMYRCASSFGRSSYEQYFGPGTRLTVT.

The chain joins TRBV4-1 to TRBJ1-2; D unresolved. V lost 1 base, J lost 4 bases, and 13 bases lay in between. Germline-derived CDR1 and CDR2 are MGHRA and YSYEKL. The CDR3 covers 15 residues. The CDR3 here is CASSQAPVSGYGYTF. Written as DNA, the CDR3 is TGCGCCAGCAGCCAAGCCCCGGTGAGCGGCTATGGCTACACCTTC.

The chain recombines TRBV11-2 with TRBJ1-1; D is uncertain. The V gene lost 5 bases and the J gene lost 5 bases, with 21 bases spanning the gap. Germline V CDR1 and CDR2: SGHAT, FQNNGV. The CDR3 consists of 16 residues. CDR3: CASSGSRSQRRTEAFF. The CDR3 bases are TGTGCCAGCAGCGGTAGTAGGTCACAGAGGAGAACTGAAGCTTTCTTT.

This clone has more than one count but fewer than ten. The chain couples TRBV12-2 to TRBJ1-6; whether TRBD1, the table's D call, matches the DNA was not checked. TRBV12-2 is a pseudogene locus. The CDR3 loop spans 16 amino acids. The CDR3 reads CASRFRREGSNSPLHF. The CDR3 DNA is TGTGCAAGTCGCTTCCGCAGGGAAGGCTCTAATTCACCCCTCCACTTT.

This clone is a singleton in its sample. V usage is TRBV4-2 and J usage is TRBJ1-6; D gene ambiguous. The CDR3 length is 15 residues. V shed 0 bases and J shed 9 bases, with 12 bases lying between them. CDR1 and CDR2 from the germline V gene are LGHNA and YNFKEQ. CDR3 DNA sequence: TGTGCCAGCAGCCAAGAGTCGCCCACCGTTTCACCCCTCCACTTT. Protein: CASSQESPTVSPLHF.

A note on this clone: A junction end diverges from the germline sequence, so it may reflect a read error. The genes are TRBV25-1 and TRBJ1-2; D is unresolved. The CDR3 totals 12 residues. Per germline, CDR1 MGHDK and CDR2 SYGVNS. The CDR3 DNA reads TGTGCCAGCAGTGAATCCCAACTTGTGACTGCCTTC. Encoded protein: CASSESQLVTAF.

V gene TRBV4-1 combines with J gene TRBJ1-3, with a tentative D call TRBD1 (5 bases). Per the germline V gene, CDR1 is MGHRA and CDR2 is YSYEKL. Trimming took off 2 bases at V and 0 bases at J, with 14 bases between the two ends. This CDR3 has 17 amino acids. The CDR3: CASSQRTDSSSGNTIYF. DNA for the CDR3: TGCGCCAGCAGCCAACGAACTGACAGTTCCTCTGGAAACACCATATATTTT.

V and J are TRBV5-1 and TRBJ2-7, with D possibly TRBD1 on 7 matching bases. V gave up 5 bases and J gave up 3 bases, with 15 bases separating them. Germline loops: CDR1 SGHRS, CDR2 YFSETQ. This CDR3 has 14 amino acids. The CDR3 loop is CASRPRGDGYEQYF. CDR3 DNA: TGCGCCAGCAGACCCAGGGGGGATGGCTACGAGCAGTACTTC.

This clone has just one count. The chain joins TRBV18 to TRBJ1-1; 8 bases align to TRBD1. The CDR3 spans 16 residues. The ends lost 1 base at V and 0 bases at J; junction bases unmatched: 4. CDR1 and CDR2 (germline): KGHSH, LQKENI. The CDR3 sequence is CASSPRGQDLNTEAFF. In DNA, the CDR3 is TGTGCCAGCTCACCACGGGGACAGGACTTGAACACTGAAGCTTTCTTT. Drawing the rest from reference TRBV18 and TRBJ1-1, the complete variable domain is NAGVMQNPRHLVRRRGQEARLRCSPMKGHSHVYWYRQLPEEGLKFMVYLQKENIIDESGMPKERFSAEFPKEGPSILRIQQVVRGDSAAYFCASSPRGQDLNTEAFFGQGTRLTVV.

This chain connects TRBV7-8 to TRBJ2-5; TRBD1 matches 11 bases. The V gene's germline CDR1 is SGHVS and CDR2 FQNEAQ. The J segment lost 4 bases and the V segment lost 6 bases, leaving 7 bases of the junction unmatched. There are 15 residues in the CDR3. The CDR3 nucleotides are TGTGCCAGCAGACGCCTCGGGACAGGGGGAGAGACCCAGTACTTC. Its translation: CASRRLGTGGETQYF.

The CDR3 here is CASSLTASGRTDTQYF. In DNA form, the CDR3 reads TGTGCCAGCAGCTTAACGGCTAGCGGGCGCACAGATACGCAGTATTTT. V usage is TRBV7-3 and J usage is TRBJ2-3, with 8 positions matching TRBD2. The CDR3 length is 16 residues. The V and J ends lost 0 bases and 1 base, in that order; junction bases with no gene match: 3. Germline values: CDR1 SGHTA, CDR2 FQGTGA.

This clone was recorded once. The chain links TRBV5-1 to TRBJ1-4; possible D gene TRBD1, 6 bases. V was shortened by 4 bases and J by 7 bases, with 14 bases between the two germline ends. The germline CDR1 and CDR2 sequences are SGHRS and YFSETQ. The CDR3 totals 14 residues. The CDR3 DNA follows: TGCGCCAGCAGCGCTTTGGGGGGCGGTGAAAAACTGTTTTTT. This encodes CASSALGGGEKLFF. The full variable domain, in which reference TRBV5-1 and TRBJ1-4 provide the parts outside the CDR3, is KAGVTQTPRYLIKTRGQQVTLSCSPISGHRSVSWYQQTPGQGLQFLFEYFSETQRNKGNFPGRFSGRQFSNSRSEMNVSTLELGDSALYLCASSALGGGEKLFFGSGTQLSVL.

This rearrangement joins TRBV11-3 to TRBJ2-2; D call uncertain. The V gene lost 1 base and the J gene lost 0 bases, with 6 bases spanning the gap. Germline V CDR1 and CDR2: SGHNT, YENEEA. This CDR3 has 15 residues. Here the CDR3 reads CASSLAGSNTGELFF. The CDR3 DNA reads TGTGCCAGCAGCTTAGCGGGCTCGAACACCGGGGAGCTGTTTTTT.

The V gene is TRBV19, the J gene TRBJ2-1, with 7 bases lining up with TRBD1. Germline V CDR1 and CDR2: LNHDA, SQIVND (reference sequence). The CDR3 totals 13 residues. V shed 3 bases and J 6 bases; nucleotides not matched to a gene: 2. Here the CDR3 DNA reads TGTGCCAGTAGTATGACAGGGATCAATGAGCAGTTCTTC. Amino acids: CASSMTGINEQFF.

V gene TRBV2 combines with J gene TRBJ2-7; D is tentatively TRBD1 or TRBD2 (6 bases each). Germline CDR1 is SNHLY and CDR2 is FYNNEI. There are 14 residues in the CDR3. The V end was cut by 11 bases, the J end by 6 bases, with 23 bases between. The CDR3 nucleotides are TGTGCCGACTCAAAGGGGGGCAGGGGATCCGAGCAGTACTTC. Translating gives CADSKGGRGSEQYF.

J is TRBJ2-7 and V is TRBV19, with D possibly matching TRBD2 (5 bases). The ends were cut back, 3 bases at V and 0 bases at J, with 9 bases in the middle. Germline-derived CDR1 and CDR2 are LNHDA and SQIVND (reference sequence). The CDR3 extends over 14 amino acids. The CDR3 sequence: CASSMSGFSYEQYF. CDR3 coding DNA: TGTGCCAGTAGTATGAGCGGATTCTCCTACGAGCAGTACTTC.

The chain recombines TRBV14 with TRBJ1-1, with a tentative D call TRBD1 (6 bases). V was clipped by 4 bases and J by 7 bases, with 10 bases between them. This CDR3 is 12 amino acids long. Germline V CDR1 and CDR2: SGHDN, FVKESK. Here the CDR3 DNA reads TGTGCCAGCAGCCTACAGGGAAATGAAGCTTTCTTT. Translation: CASSLQGNEAFF. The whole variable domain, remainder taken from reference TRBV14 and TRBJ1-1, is EAGVTQFPSHSVIEKGQTVTLRCDPISGHDNLYWYRRVMGKEIKFLLHFVKESKQDESGMPNNRFLAERTGGTYSTLKVQPAELEDSGVYFCASSLQGNEAFFGQGTRLTVV.

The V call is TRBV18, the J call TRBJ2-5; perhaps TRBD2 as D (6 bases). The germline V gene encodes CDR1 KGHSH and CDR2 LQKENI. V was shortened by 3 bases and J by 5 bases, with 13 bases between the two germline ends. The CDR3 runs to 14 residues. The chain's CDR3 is CASSPAEGRETQYF. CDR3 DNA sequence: TGTGCCAGCTCACCGGCGGAGGGTAGGGAGACCCAGTACTTC.

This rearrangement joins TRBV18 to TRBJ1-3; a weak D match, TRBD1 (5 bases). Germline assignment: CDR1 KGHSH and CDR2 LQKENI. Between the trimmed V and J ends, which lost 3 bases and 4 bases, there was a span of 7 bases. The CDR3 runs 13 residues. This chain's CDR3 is CASSPEGGNTIYF. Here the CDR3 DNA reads TGTGCCAGCTCACCCGAGGGGGGAAACACCATATATTTT.

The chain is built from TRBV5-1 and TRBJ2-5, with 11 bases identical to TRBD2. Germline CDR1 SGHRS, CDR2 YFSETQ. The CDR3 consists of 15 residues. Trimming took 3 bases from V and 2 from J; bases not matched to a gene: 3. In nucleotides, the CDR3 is TGCGCCAGCAGCTCGGGACTAGCGGTTCAAGAGACCCAGTACTTC. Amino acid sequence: CASSSGLAVQETQYF.

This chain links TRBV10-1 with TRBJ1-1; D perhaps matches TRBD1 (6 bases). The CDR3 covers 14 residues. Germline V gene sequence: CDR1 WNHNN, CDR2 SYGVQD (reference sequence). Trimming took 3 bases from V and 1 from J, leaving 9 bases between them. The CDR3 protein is CASSDGGQNTEAFF. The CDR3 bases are TGCGCCAGCAGTGATGGGGGACAGAACACTGAAGCTTTCTTT.

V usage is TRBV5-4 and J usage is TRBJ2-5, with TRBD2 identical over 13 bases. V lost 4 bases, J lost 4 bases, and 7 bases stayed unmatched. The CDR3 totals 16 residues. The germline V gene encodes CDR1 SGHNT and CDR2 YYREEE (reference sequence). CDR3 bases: TGTGCCAGCAGCCCCGGACTAGCGGGGGCGAGAGAGACCCAGTACTTC. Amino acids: CASSPGLAGARETQYF.

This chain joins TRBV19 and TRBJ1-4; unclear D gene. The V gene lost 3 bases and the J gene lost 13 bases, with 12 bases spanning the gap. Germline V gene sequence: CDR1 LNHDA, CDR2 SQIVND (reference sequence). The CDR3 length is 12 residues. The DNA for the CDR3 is TGTGCCAGTAGTATTCACAGTACTCGACTGTTTTTT. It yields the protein CASSIHSTRLFF.

CDR3 sequence (DNA): TGTGCCAGCAGTTACTCCCGGACAGGGGACTATGGCTACACCTTC. It is translated as CASSYSRTGDYGYTF. The V and J genes are TRBV6-5 and TRBJ1-2; 9 positions match TRBD1. After removal of 0 bases from V and 3 bases from J, the junction contained 2 bases not matched to a gene. In germline, CDR1 is MNHEY, CDR2 SVGAGI. This CDR3 has 15 amino acids.

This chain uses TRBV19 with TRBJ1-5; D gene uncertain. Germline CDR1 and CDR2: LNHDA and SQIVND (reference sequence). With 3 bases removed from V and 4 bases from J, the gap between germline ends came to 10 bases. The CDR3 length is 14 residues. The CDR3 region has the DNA TGTGCCAGTAGTATCCTGGGATCTAATCAGCCCCAGCATTTT. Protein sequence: CASSILGSNQPQHF.

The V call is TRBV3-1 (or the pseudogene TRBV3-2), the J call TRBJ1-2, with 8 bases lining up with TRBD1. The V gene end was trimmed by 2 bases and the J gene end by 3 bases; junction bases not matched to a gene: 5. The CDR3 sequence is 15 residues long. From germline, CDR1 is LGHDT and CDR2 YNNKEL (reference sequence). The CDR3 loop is CASSQIGTGHYGYTF. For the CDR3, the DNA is TGTGCCAGCAGCCAAATTGGGACAGGCCACTATGGCTACACCTTC.

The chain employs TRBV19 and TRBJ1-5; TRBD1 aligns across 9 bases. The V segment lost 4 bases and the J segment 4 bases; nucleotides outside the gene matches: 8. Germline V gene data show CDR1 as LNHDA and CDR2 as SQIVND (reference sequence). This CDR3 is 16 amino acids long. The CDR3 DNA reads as TGTGCCAGTAGTACCCTGGACAGGGGAAATAATCAGCCCCAGCATTTT. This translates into CASSTLDRGNNQPQHF.

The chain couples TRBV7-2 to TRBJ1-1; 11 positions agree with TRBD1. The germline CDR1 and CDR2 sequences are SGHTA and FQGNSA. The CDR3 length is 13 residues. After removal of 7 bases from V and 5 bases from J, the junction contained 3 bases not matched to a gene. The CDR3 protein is CASMGQGGTEAFF. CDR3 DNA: TGTGCCAGCATGGGACAGGGGGGGACTGAAGCTTTCTTT. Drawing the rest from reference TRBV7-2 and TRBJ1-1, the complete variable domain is GAGVSQSPSNKVTEKGKDVELRCDPISGHTALYWYRQSLGQGLEFLIYFQGNSAPDKSGLPSDRFSAERTGGSVSTLTIQRTQQEDSAVYLCASMGQGGTEAFFGQGTRLTVV.

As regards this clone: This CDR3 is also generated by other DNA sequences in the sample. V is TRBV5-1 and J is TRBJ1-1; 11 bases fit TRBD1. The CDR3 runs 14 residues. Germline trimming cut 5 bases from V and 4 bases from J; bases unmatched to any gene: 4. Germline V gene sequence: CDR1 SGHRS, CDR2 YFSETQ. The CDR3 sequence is CASRTGTGGTEAFF. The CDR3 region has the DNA TGCGCCAGCAGAACCGGGACAGGGGGCACTGAAGCTTTCTTT.